These 15 T cell receptor beta chains were sequenced from one sample in a study of shared clonotypes between healthy human individuals. Clones were sequenced by immunoSEQ multiplex PCR, and TCRdb holds only the in-frame ones, with some missing. The data show roughly 2.6 million clones, approximately 90% seen once. Sequenced material: naive CD4+ T cells sorted from blood. Indicated subset: CD45RA+ positively selected. The receptors were sampled from a man younger than 35 in good health.

V gene TRBV19 combines with J gene TRBJ2-5; 7 bases match TRBD2. This CDR3 is 15 amino acids long. With 4 bases clipped from V and 5 bases from J, the junction kept 10 bases outside the gene matches. CDR1 and CDR2 (germline): LNHDA, SQIVND (reference sequence). The CDR3 is CASSTLADGRETQYF. The DNA of the CDR3 is TGTGCCAGTAGTACTCTAGCGGACGGGAGGGAGACCCAGTACTTC.

The V gene is TRBV5-1, the J gene TRBJ2-2; TRBD1 matches 9 bases. This CDR3 spans 16 amino acids. Germline lookup yields CDR1 SGHRS and CDR2 YFSETQ. V dropped 3 bases and J dropped 4; count of bases not matched to a gene: 7. CDR3 amino acids: CASSYEGQGLTGELFF. Here the CDR3 DNA reads TGCGCCAGCAGCTACGAAGGACAGGGGCTCACCGGGGAGCTGTTTTTT.

The gene calls are TRBV28 and TRBJ1-1, with D maybe TRBD1 (5 bases). This CDR3 spans 14 amino acids. In germline, CDR1 is MDHEN, CDR2 SYDVKM. V was clipped by 3 bases and J by 0 bases, with 8 bases between them. The CDR3 loop is CASSLTDMNTEAFF. The CDR3 DNA follows: TGTGCCAGCAGTTTGACAGACATGAACACTGAAGCTTTCTTT. Drawing the rest from reference TRBV28 and TRBJ1-1, the complete variable domain is DVKVTQSSRYLVKRTGEKVFLECVQDMDHENMFWYRQDPGLGLRLIYFSYDVKMKEKGDIPEGYSVSREKKERFSLILESASTNQTSMYLCASSLTDMNTEAFFGQGTRLTVV.

A remark on this clone: An end of the junction differs from the germline gene, which may be a read error. The CDR3 region has the DNA TGTGCCAGCAGTCTAACTCCATCACCCGGGACACCCGAGCAGTACTTC. Protein: CASSLTPSPGTPEQYF. The gene calls are TRBV10-3 and TRBJ2-7; tentative D call: TRBD1 (6 bases). The CDR3 is 16 residues long. The germline V gene encodes CDR1 ENHRY and CDR2 SYGVKD.

Comment on this clone: The identical CDR3 is also encoded by other nucleotide sequences in the sample. In DNA, the CDR3 is TGTGCCAGCAGTTACCGGCAGGGGTATGGCTACACCTTC. Protein product: CASSYRQGYGYTF. The genes are TRBV6-5 and TRBJ1-2, with D possibly being TRBD1 (6 bases). Germline values: CDR1 MNHEY, CDR2 SVGAGI. The CDR3 is made up of 13 amino acids. The germline V and J ends were trimmed by 2 bases and 5 bases, with 9 bases remaining between them.

V is TRBV19 and J is TRBJ2-4, with 8 bases identical to TRBD1. CDR3 length equals 16 residues. The V gene's germline CDR1 is LNHDA and CDR2 SQIVND (reference sequence). V dropped 7 bases and J dropped 0; count of bases not matched to a gene: 8. The CDR3 reads CASKGTGLEAKNIQYF. Here the CDR3 DNA reads TGTGCCAGTAAGGGGACAGGACTGGAAGCCAAAAACATTCAGTACTTC.

V usage is TRBV6-5 and J usage is TRBJ1-1; D not certain. V gave up 3 bases and J gave up 1 base, with 9 bases separating them. This CDR3 region has 14 residues. The germline gives CDR1 MNHEY, CDR2 SVGAGI. The CDR3 nucleotides are TGTGCCAGCAGTTATATAGGTGGGAACACTGAAGCTTTCTTT. This gives the protein CASSYIGGNTEAFF.

This chain uses TRBV5-1 with TRBJ1-3; 10 bases align to TRBD1. This CDR3 region has 15 residues. Germline V gene data show CDR1 as SGHRS and CDR2 as YFSETQ. The ends lost 5 bases at V and 0 bases at J; junction bases unmatched: 2. The CDR3 loop is CASRGTGASGNTIYF. DNA of the CDR3: TGCGCCAGCAGAGGGACAGGGGCCTCTGGAAACACCATATATTTT.

The J gene is TRBJ2-5, the V gene TRBV30; possible D gene TRBD2, 6 bases. The germline V gene encodes CDR1 GTSNPN and CDR2 SVGIG (reference sequence). There are 13 residues in the CDR3. The V end lost 3 bases, the J end lost 5 bases, and 13 bases lay between the germline ends. The CDR3 spells CAWSLGLRETQYF. Here the CDR3 DNA reads TGTGCCTGGAGCTTGGGACTCAGGGAGACCCAGTACTTC.

V gene TRBV7-2 combines with J gene TRBJ2-7; D is undetermined. The CDR3 is made up of 14 amino acids. Germline lookup yields CDR1 SGHTA and CDR2 FQGNSA. Trimming pared 7 bases from V and 0 bases from J, leaving 13 bases between. For the CDR3, the DNA is TGTGCCAGCACCTCCCCGACACGCTCCTACGAGCAGTACTTC. Translation gives CASTSPTRSYEQYF.

The V gene is TRBV15, the J gene TRBJ2-4; 7 bases fit TRBD2. The CDR3 extends over 16 amino acids. With 5 bases clipped from V and 6 bases from J, the junction kept 13 bases outside the gene matches. Germline V CDR1 and CDR2: LNHNV, YYDKDF (reference sequence). CDR3 bases: TGTGCCACCAGCCTAGCGAGCCCTGGCGGGGGAAACATTCAGTACTTC. It yields the protein CATSLASPGGGNIQYF.

The chain couples TRBV2 to TRBJ2-6; D possibly corresponds to TRBD1 (6 bases). This CDR3 comprises 18 residues. Germline V gives CDR1 SNHLY, CDR2 FYNNEI. Trimming left V 7 bases short and J 0 bases short, with 19 bases between. Here the CDR3 reads CASTQGSRLNSGANVLTF. The CDR3, as DNA: TGTGCCAGCACTCAGGGGTCTAGACTGAACTCTGGGGCCAACGTCCTGACTTTC. Looking up the rest from reference TRBV2 and TRBJ2-6 gives the full variable domain: EPEVTQTPSHQVTQMGQEVILRCVPISNHLYFYWYRQILGQKVEFLVSFYNNEISEKSEIFDDQFSVERPDGSNFTLKIRSTKLEDSAMYFCASTQGSRLNSGANVLTFGAGSRLTVL.

The rearrangement uses TRBV7-2 and TRBJ2-5, with 11 bases identical to TRBD1. The closer fit of TRBJ2-7 to the DNA end suggests the J call may be wrong. The V gene's germline CDR1 is SGHTA and CDR2 FQGNSA. CDR3 length: 15 residues. CDR3 nucleotides: TGTGCCAGCAGCCTCGGGGACAGGGGGATCTACGAGCAGTACTTC. Protein: CASSLGDRGIYEQYF.

The chain is built from TRBV7-2 and TRBJ1-6; D is unclear. The germline gives CDR1 SGHTA, CDR2 FQGNSA. The CDR3 totals 17 residues. The ends were cut back, 5 bases at V and 5 bases at J, with 19 bases in the middle. Here the CDR3 DNA reads TGTGCCAGCAGCGAACCCCATGTATGGCGGGATAATTCACCCCTCCACTTT. Protein sequence: CASSEPHVWRDNSPLHF.

This chain links TRBV6-5 with TRBJ1-1; tentatively, D is TRBD1 (6 bases). The CDR3 runs 13 residues. V was trimmed by 2 bases and J by 10 bases, leaving 14 bases between them. Germline V gene lookup returns CDR1 MNHEY and CDR2 SVGAGI. The DNA for the CDR3 is TGTGCCAGCAGTTACGGGGGGCAATCGGTAGCTTTCTTT. Translating it yields CASSYGGQSVAFF.